These 10 T cell receptor beta chains were all obtained from the same sample, sequenced in a study of type 1 and type 2 diabetes patients. The PCR template was genomic DNA. A primer set of 30 forward and 13 reverse primers amplified the CDR3. TCRdb redid the calling of the multiplex PCR reads with MiXCR, one entry per CDR3 protein. This sample has 250,000 or so distinct CDR3 sequences, with roughly 50% found just once. The specimen was peripheral blood mononuclear cells (PBMCs). Receptor source: a man between 18 and 35 years old with type 2 diabetes.

The CDR3 loop is CAWSMGRSKSYGYTF. The CDR3 region has the DNA TGTGCCTGGAGTATGGGACGTTCAAAGAGCTATGGCTACACCTTC. V is TRBV30 and J is TRBJ1-2; D possibly corresponds to TRBD1 (5 bases). CDR3 length equals 15 residues. Deletions cut 2 bases from V and 4 bases from J, with 17 bases between. Germline lookup yields CDR1 GTSNPN and CDR2 SVGIG (reference sequence).

The J gene is TRBJ1-5, the V gene TRBV6-2 or TRBV6-3; possibly TRBD1 for D (5 bases). Germline CDR1 and CDR2: MNHEY and SVGEGT. With 5 bases removed from V and 5 bases from J, the gap between germline ends came to 10 bases. The CDR3 totals 13 residues. As DNA, the CDR3 is TGTGCCAGCAGTGAAGGCAGGGATCAGCCCCAGCATTTT. Its protein is CASSEGRDQPQHF.

In its sample, this clonotype was seen a few times. The chain combines TRBV20-1 with TRBJ2-1, with D perhaps TRBD1 (6 bases). V lost 4 bases and J lost 4, with 23 bases in between. Germline V gene lookup returns CDR1 DFQATT and CDR2 SNEGSKA (reference sequence). This CDR3 has 17 amino acids. The CDR3: CSATARAWGHLYNEQFF. CDR3 coding DNA: TGCAGTGCTACCGCCCGCGCGTGGGGACATTTATACAATGAGCAGTTCTTC.

With regard to this clonotype: One end of the junction varies from germline; a read error may be responsible. The genes are TRBV7-8 and TRBJ2-1; 7 nucleotides align to TRBD2. The length of the CDR3 is 12 residues. Germline CDR1 and CDR2: SGHVS and FQNEAQ. CDR3 in amino acids: CASSQRGNEQFF. The CDR3 DNA sequence: TGCGCCAGCAGCCAGCGGGGCAATGAGCAGTTCTTC.

This clonotype was detected only a few times. The chain uses TRBV7-3 and TRBJ2-1; D not certain. V lost 6 bases and J lost 3, with 15 bases in between. The CDR3 is 15 amino acids. The germline V gene has CDR1 SGHTA and CDR2 FQGTGA. CDR3 in DNA: TGTGCCAGCAGTACCGGCGAGGCTAACTACAATGAGCAGTTCTTC. Translated, it gives CASSTGEANYNEQFF. The complete variable domain, with remaining parts taken from reference TRBV7-3 and TRBJ2-1, reads GAGVSQTPSNKVTEKGKYVELRCDPISGHTALYWYRQSLGQGPEFLIYFQGTGAADDSGLPNDRFFAVRPEGSVSTLKIQRTERGDSAVYLCASSTGEANYNEQFFGPGTRLTVL.

V gene TRBV10-1 combines with J gene TRBJ2-3; 9 bases are shared with TRBD2. The CDR3 totals 16 residues. V shed 3 bases and J 0 bases; nucleotides not matched to a gene: 4. Germline lookup yields CDR1 WNHNN and CDR2 SYGVQD (reference sequence). CDR3 loop: CASSDPTSGSTDTQYF. CDR3 coding DNA: TGCGCCAGCAGTGACCCCACTAGCGGGAGCACAGATACGCAGTATTTT.

This chain links TRBV9 with TRBJ1-2; 7 nucleotides line up with TRBD1. The CDR3 covers 14 residues. The V and J ends lost 0 bases and 8 bases, in that order; junction bases with no gene match: 7. Germline assignment: CDR1 SGDLS and CDR2 YYNGEE. The CDR3 reads CASSVDEGAGGYTF. The CDR3 nucleotides read TGTGCCAGCAGCGTAGATGAGGGGGCCGGAGGCTACACCTTC.

To note about this clonotype: A read error is possible here, since a much larger clone lies one base away. This chain uses TRBV25-1 with TRBJ2-5, with 8 bases that match TRBD1. V trimming: 4 bases; J trimming: 4 bases; junction bases outside the gene matches: 8. The CDR3 contains 15 residues. Germline lookup yields CDR1 MGHDK and CDR2 SYGVNS. CDR3 sequence: CASSAPVTGAETQYF. CDR3 nucleotides: TGTGCCAGCAGTGCCCCCGTGACAGGGGCAGAGACCCAGTACTTC.

The chain recombines TRBV6-6 with TRBJ1-5; D not certain. The length of the CDR3 is 13 residues. Germline assignment: CDR1 MNHNY and CDR2 SVGAGI (reference sequence). Deletions cut 2 bases from V and 5 bases from J, with 7 bases between. The CDR3 bases are TGTGCCAGCAGTTACCGACCCCATCAGCCCCAGCATTTT. It yields the protein CASSYRPHQPQHF.

This rearrangement joins TRBV19 to TRBJ1-2, with 7 bases matching TRBD1. CDR1 and CDR2 from the germline V gene are LNHDA and SQIVND (reference sequence). The CDR3 spans 12 residues. The junction had 8 bases not matched to a gene; V was cut back by 11 bases and J by 5 bases. The CDR3 region has the DNA TGTGCCGGACGGGACAGCCTATATGGCTACACCTTC. This gives the protein CAGRDSLYGYTF.